The 6 T cell receptor beta chains below were found in one sample sequenced in a study of T-cell memory formation after mild COVID-19. TCRdb called the 5' RACE reads again in MiXCR, with one record for every CDR3 protein. Of over 55,000 distinct CDR3 sequences in the sample, 12% are singletons; the top ten hold 24%. Input material: PBMCs or a T cell subset sorted from them (not recorded which). These receptors were obtained from a young man who had mild COVID-19 (a few samples of this study predate the infection). Cell type and time point are not known.

The chain employs TRBV9 and TRBJ1-1; possible D gene TRBD1, 6 bases. V was cut by 4 bases and J by 8 bases, with 12 bases left in between. The CDR3 totals 12 residues. CDR1 is SGDLS, CDR2 YYNGEE, per germline. The CDR3, as DNA: TGTGCCAGCAGCTTACCTCAGGGGGAAGCTTTCTTT. Amino acids: CASSLPQGEAFF.

This clonotype was observed many times. This CDR3 is CASGLAGGNIQYF. The CDR3 bases are TGTGCCAGCGGGCTGGCAGGGGGGAACATTCAGTACTTC. The chain uses TRBV2 and TRBJ2-4, with D tentatively TRBD1 (7 bases). V lost 8 bases to trimming and J lost 7 bases, with 15 bases between them. Germline CDR1 SNHLY, CDR2 FYNNEI. CDR3 size: 13 residues.

This clonotype was detected ten times or more. The chain recombines TRBV7-2 with TRBJ2-1; TRBD2 agrees at 8 bases. CDR1 is SGHTA and CDR2 is FQGNSA in the germline V gene. The CDR3 has 14 residues. V shed 5 bases and J 6 bases; nucleotides not matched to a gene: 6. As DNA, the CDR3 is TGTGCCAGCAGCGAAGGACTAGCCATCAATGAGCAGTTCTTC. It codes for CASSEGLAINEQFF.

The chain joins TRBV18 to TRBJ1-5; D may be TRBD1 (5 bases). Looked up from germline, CDR1 is KGHSH and CDR2 is LQKENI. The germline V and J ends were trimmed by 6 bases and 4 bases, with 13 bases remaining between them. The CDR3 length is 14 residues. The CDR3, as DNA: TGTGCCAGCTCTATCACAGGACTGAATCAGCCCCAGCATTTT. Protein sequence: CASSITGLNQPQHF.

This clonotype has more than one count but fewer than ten. The V call is TRBV28, the J call TRBJ1-4; TRBD1 matches at 9 bases. CDR1 and CDR2 from the germline V gene are MDHEN and SYDVKM. The V segment lost 6 bases and the J segment 3 bases; nucleotides outside the gene matches: 11. The CDR3 has 17 residues. CDR3 region: CASSHKQGARANEKLFF. For the CDR3, the DNA is TGTGCCAGCAGCCATAAACAGGGGGCACGGGCTAATGAAAAACTGTTTTTT.

In its sample, this clonotype was seen many times. The gene calls are TRBV4-3 and TRBJ2-1; 8 positions match TRBD2. The CDR3 runs to 15 residues. J lost 11 bases, V lost 0 bases, and 9 bases had no gene match. CDR1 is LGHNA and CDR2 is YSLEER in the germline V gene. CDR3 nucleotides: TGCGCCAGCAGCCAAGAGCCAGCGGGGGTATTAAAGCAGTTCTTC. Translated, it gives CASSQEPAGVLKQFF.